This TCR beta chain came from a study of T cells after posttransplantation cyclophosphamide. Clones were read by immunoSEQ multiplex PCR, and TCRdb kept only the in-frame ones, dropping some. Recorded here are some 39,000 clones, none singletons. Germline CDR1 and CDR2: LGHNT and FRNRAP. The germline V and J ends were trimmed by 3 bases and 0 bases, with 8 bases remaining between them. This CDR3 has 14 residues. This clone was observed at least ten times. The receptor's source is a girl aged 5-17 years in good health, CMV-negative, and a related stem cell transplant donor. This chain joins TRBV12-5 and TRBJ1-1; D may be TRBD1 (6 bases). The specimen was PBMCs. CDR3 in amino acids: CASGFGGLNTEAFF. CDR3 nucleotides: TGTGCTAGTGGTTTTGGGGGCCTGAACACTGAAGCTTTCTTT.